The sequence of this T cell receptor beta chain was determined in a study of T cell repertoires and leukemia-associated antigens. In the study overall: Effective reads per sample ranged from about 3 to 5.0 million. Study-level points and caveats: Vbeta, Jbeta, VDJ rearrangement and unique CDR3 counts did not differ significantly across four groups. Expanded clones' antigen specificity and function were not directly tested.

TCRdb reprocessed the 5' RACE reads with MiXCR, giving one entry per CDR3 protein. Of 9,000 to 15,000 distinct CDR3 sequences in the sample, about 38% were seen once. Germline loops: CDR1 DFQATT, CDR2 SNEGSKA (reference sequence). The J segment lost 1 base and the V segment lost 3 bases, leaving 6 bases of the junction unmatched. This CDR3 comprises 15 residues. To note about this clonotype: Antigen unknown.

This receptor was taken from a female donor in good health. The sample taken for sequencing was CD3+ T cells sorted from blood and cultured. The V call is TRBV20-1, the J call TRBJ1-1; 9 nucleotides align to TRBD1. CDR3 DNA: TGCAGTGCTAGGGGCGGGACAGGGCCGAACACTGAAGCTTTCTTT. Its protein is CSARGGTGPNTEAFF.